The 6 T cell receptor beta chains presented below share a single source sample, sequenced in a study of patients and donors after allogeneic stem cell transplantation (dated by TCRdb to between 2020 and 2021). Libraries were constructed by RT-PCR. Sequencing relied on a NextSeq 550. TCRdb reworked the public reads: Q25 trimming with fastp, MiXCR clone assembly, productive beta chains retained. Merged by CDR3 protein, the rows form single entries marked with the most common genes and DNA. The sample includes some 880,000 distinct CDR3 sequences, with more than 15% observed a single time. The top ten constitute around 5.5% of the sample. Sequencing was performed on blood, either unsorted or a sorted T cell fraction (not recorded which). The receptors stem from a human donor who was either an allogeneic HSCT recipient or a stem cell or donor lymphocyte infusion donor (not recorded which). It is not recorded whose cells these are; they may come from a transplant donor.

This clonotype came up once. The V and J genes are TRBV18 and TRBJ2-1; D is ambiguous. The CDR3 extends over 15 amino acids. Germline values: CDR1 KGHSH, CDR2 LQKENI. Trimming removed 0 bases from V and 3 bases from J, with 9 bases in between. CDR3 nucleotide sequence: TGTGCCAGCTCACCACCGGAGCTAGTCTACAATGAGCAGTTCTTC. This translates into CASSPPELVYNEQFF.

The sample holds a few counts of this clonotype. J is TRBJ2-7 and V is TRBV7-6; 8 bases are a match to TRBD1. The CDR3 has 14 residues. The trim removed 3 bases at V and 2 bases at J, leaving 3 bases unmatched. Germline loops: CDR1 SGHVS, CDR2 FNYEAQ. In nucleotides, the CDR3 is TGTGCCAGCAGCTTGACAGGGGATGCCTACGAGCAGTACTTC. Translating gives CASSLTGDAYEQYF.

V usage is TRBV20-1 and J usage is TRBJ1-1; a possible D gene is TRBD1 (6 bases). Germline values: CDR1 DFQATT, CDR2 SNEGSKA (reference sequence). This CDR3 contains 14 residues. The ends were cut back, 1 base at V and 3 bases at J, with 12 bases in the middle. The CDR3 here is CSARGGGGYTEAFF. The CDR3 DNA is TGCAGTGCTAGAGGAGGGGGAGGGTACACTGAAGCTTTCTTT.

The chain is built from TRBV5-6 and TRBJ1-5; 10 bases agree with TRBD1. The CDR3 spans 15 residues. The V gene end was trimmed by 4 bases and the J gene end by 4 bases; junction bases not matched to a gene: 5. The germline V gene encodes CDR1 SGHDT and CDR2 YYEEEE. The DNA of the CDR3 is TGTGCCAGCAGCCGACTGGGACAGGGGAATCAGCCCCAGCATTTT. This gives the protein CASSRLGQGNQPQHF.

This clonotype came up a few times. The J gene is TRBJ2-3, the V gene TRBV20-1; TRBD1 is a possible D gene (6 bases). CDR1 and CDR2 from the germline V gene are DFQATT and SNEGSKA (reference sequence). The CDR3 spans 15 residues. V lost 1 base to trimming and J lost 2 bases, with 13 bases between them. The CDR3, as DNA: TGCAGTGCTAGAGGGGGACAATTACCCACAGATACGCAGTATTTT. This sequence encodes CSARGGQLPTDTQYF.

This clonotype was counted between two and nine times. CDR3 DNA: TGTGCCAGCAGAAAACAGGGTCTTGGCAATCAGCCCCAGCATTTT. Protein product: CASRKQGLGNQPQHF. The genes are TRBV12-3 or TRBV12-4 and TRBJ1-5, with D possibly matching TRBD1 (6 bases). V was trimmed by 6 bases and J by 2 bases, leaving 14 bases between them. The CDR3 totals 15 residues.